A single sample is the source of the 22 T cell receptor beta chains below, sequenced in a study of shared clonotypes between healthy human individuals. Repertoires were generated with immunoSEQ multiplex PCR, while TCRdb's copy carries only in-frame clones and drops some. This sample has about 1 million clones, with roughly 70% found just once. Input material: memory CD4+ T cells sorted from blood. Noted subset: CD45RA-negative fraction. These TCRs come from a man aged 18 to 29 in good health.

This clone came up once. The chain links TRBV9 to TRBJ1-6; weak D call: TRBD1 (5 bases). Germline-derived CDR1 and CDR2 are SGDLS and YYNGEE. The CDR3 loop spans 15 amino acids. V was trimmed by 2 bases and J by 7 bases, leaving 13 bases between them. CDR3: CASSVRDSSNSPLHF. Written as DNA, the CDR3 is TGTGCCAGCAGCGTCAGGGACTCCTCAAATTCACCCCTCCACTTT. Drawing the rest from reference TRBV9 and TRBJ1-6, the complete variable domain is DSGVTQTPKHLITATGQRVTLRCSPRSGDLSVYWYQQSLDQGLQFLIQYYNGEERAKGNILERFSAQQFPDLHSELNLSSLELGDSALYFCASSVRDSSNSPLHFGNGTRLTVT.

This clone appeared a few times. The chain joins TRBV9 to TRBJ2-3, with D perhaps TRBD2 (5 bases). Trimming cost V 0 bases and J 2 bases, with 13 bases left between them. From germline, CDR1 is SGDLS and CDR2 YYNGEE. This CDR3 spans 16 amino acids. CDR3 nucleotide sequence: TGTGCCAGCAGCGTAGCCCCCGGCGGGTACACAGATACGCAGTATTTT. This sequence encodes CASSVAPGGYTDTQYF.

The chain combines TRBV5-4 with TRBJ2-7, with D possibly being TRBD2 (6 bases). This CDR3 contains 13 residues. Trimming took 0 bases from V and 8 from J, leaving 12 bases between them. The germline V gene has CDR1 SGHNT and CDR2 YYREEE (reference sequence). In DNA, the CDR3 is TGTGCCAGCAGCTTGGTTAGCGGCCGCCAGCAGTACTTC. The encoded protein is CASSLVSGRQQYF.

The J gene is TRBJ2-7, the V gene TRBV29-1; TRBD1 aligns across 10 bases. In germline, CDR1 is SQVTM, CDR2 ANQGSEA. The V gene end was trimmed by 7 bases and the J gene end by 6 bases; junction bases not matched to a gene: 9. This CDR3 has 13 amino acids. DNA for the CDR3: TGCAGCGGGACAGGGGGGGAGTCTTTCGAGCAGTACTTC. Translating it yields CSGTGGESFEQYF.

The chain couples TRBV18 to TRBJ1-1; D is unresolved. Looked up from germline, CDR1 is KGHSH and CDR2 is LQKENI. The CDR3 is 12 residues long. The V end was cut by 3 bases, the J end by 1 base, with 3 bases between. CDR3 in DNA: TGTGCCAGCTCACCGTCGAACACTGAAGCTTTCTTT. Its translation: CASSPSNTEAFF.

The V gene is TRBV28, the J gene TRBJ1-2; D might be TRBD1 (6 bases). Trimming removed 6 bases from V and 4 bases from J, with 15 bases in between. The CDR3 runs 14 residues. Germline CDR1 and CDR2: MDHEN and SYDVKM. The DNA for the CDR3 is TGTGCCAGCAGCTCACCCCAGGGGCTCTATGGCTACACCTTC. Translation: CASSSPQGLYGYTF.

The chain employs TRBV4-2 and TRBJ2-7; D is possibly TRBD1 or TRBD2 (6 bases each). CDR1 is LGHNA and CDR2 is YNFKEQ in the germline V gene. The CDR3 runs to 15 residues. V was shortened by 3 bases and J by 0 bases, with 12 bases between the two germline ends. The CDR3 region is CASSQTRGSSYEQYF. In nucleotides, the CDR3 is TGTGCCAGCAGCCAGACTAGGGGGAGCTCCTACGAGCAGTACTTC.

CDR3 nucleotides: TGTGCCAGCAGTCGAACCGGGAGCTACTACGAGCAGTACTTC. Its protein product is CASSRTGSYYEQYF. The rearrangement uses TRBV6-5 and TRBJ2-7; the D gene is possibly TRBD2 (6 bases). V was clipped by 5 bases and J by 3 bases, with 14 bases between them. This CDR3 contains 14 residues. Germline assignment: CDR1 MNHEY and CDR2 SVGAGI.

This chain uses TRBV5-1 with TRBJ1-3; no clear D. The CDR3 spans 15 residues. Germline CDR1 is SGHRS and CDR2 is YFSETQ. Trimming left V 2 bases short and J 0 bases short, with 9 bases between. CDR3 region: CASSFGEGSGNTIYF. The CDR3 DNA is TGCGCCAGCAGCTTCGGAGAGGGCTCTGGAAACACCATATATTTT.

About this clone itself: A much more abundant neighbour one base away suggests this may be a read error. This chain's CDR3 is CASSVNYEQYF. The CDR3 DNA reads as TGTGCCAGCAGCGTAAACTACGAGCAGTACTTC. The rearrangement uses TRBV25-1 and TRBJ2-5; D remains unclear. The last part of the DNA fits TRBJ2-7 better; the J call may be wrong. CDR3 length: 11 amino acids. CDR1 MGHDK and CDR2 SYGVNS come from the germline V gene.

The chain couples TRBV25-1 to TRBJ2-1, with TRBD2 matching 9 bases. V dropped 1 base and J dropped 4; count of bases not matched to a gene: 5. CDR1 and CDR2 from the germline V gene are MGHDK and SYGVNS. This CDR3 has 16 residues. DNA for the CDR3: TGTGCCAGCAGTGAATTAGGGGGACTAGCTTACAATGAGCAGTTCTTC. Translated, it gives CASSELGGLAYNEQFF.

Remarks on this clone: Other DNA sequences in this sample translate to the same CDR3. The chain has TRBV5-4 and TRBJ1-6, with 10 bases lining up with TRBD1. The CDR3 has 14 amino acids. V dropped 4 bases and J dropped 7; count of bases not matched to a gene: 2. Germline V gene data show CDR1 as SGHNT and CDR2 as YYREEE (reference sequence). CDR3 amino acids: CASSLGQGNSPLHF. CDR3 DNA: TGTGCCAGCAGCCTGGGACAGGGGAATTCACCCCTCCACTTT.

The chain couples TRBV4-1 to TRBJ1-1, with D perhaps TRBD1 (6 bases). The V end was cut by 5 bases, the J end by 4 bases, with 17 bases between. This CDR3 contains 15 residues. Germline-derived CDR1 and CDR2 are MGHRA and YSYEKL. The CDR3 region is CASSAAGVYGTEAFF. The CDR3 DNA reads as TGCGCCAGCAGCGCGGCAGGGGTGTACGGCACTGAAGCTTTCTTT.

V is TRBV9 and J is TRBJ2-6, with D perhaps TRBD1 or TRBD2 (5 bases each). Trimming cost V 0 bases and J 4 bases, with 14 bases left between them. There are 17 residues in the CDR3. Germline CDR1 is SGDLS and CDR2 is YYNGEE. In nucleotides, the CDR3 is TGTGCCAGCAGCGTAGGTATCGGGGCAGAAGGGGCCAACGTCCTGACTTTC. Translated: CASSVGIGAEGANVLTF.

The genes are TRBV30 and TRBJ1-3; no clear D. The germline gives CDR1 GTSNPN, CDR2 SVGIG (reference sequence). V was cut by 5 bases and J by 0 bases, with 5 bases left in between. CDR3 length: 12 amino acids. CDR3 residues: CAWDNSGNTIYF. CDR3 coding DNA: TGTGCCTGGGATAACTCTGGAAACACCATATATTTT.

The V and J genes are TRBV7-9 and TRBJ2-5, with D maybe TRBD1 (5 bases). The CDR3 consists of 14 residues. The V gene's germline CDR1 is SEHNR and CDR2 FQNEAQ (reference sequence). Trimming stripped 4 bases from V and 5 bases from J, with 14 bases between. This chain's CDR3 is CASSSQGSRETQYF. CDR3 nucleotides: TGTGCCAGCAGCTCTCAGGGCAGCCGGGAGACCCAGTACTTC. The complete variable domain, with remaining parts taken from reference TRBV7-9 and TRBJ2-5, reads DTGVSQNPRHKITKRGQNVTFRCDPISEHNRLYWYRQTLGQGPEFLTYFQNEAQLEKSRLLSDRFSAERPKGSFSTLEIQRTEQGDSAMYLCASSSQGSRETQYFGPGTRLLVL.

The rearrangement joins TRBV10-2 to TRBJ1-1; D possibly corresponds to TRBD1 (5 bases). This CDR3 contains 13 residues. In germline, CDR1 is WSHSY, CDR2 SAAADI. Trimming removed 7 bases at V and 2 bases at J, with 11 bases between. The CDR3 sequence is CASTLGGNTEAFF. CDR3 DNA: TGCGCCAGCACCCTTGGGGGAAACACTGAAGCTTTCTTT.

The chain recombines TRBV30 with TRBJ2-1; possible D gene TRBD1, 5 bases. This CDR3 spans 15 amino acids. CDR1 GTSNPN and CDR2 SVGIG come from the germline V gene (reference sequence). V was trimmed by 0 bases and J by 7 bases, leaving 16 bases between them. The CDR3 region is CAWSVLGLGFNEQFF. The CDR3 region has the DNA TGTGCCTGGAGTGTTTTGGGGCTCGGGTTTAATGAGCAGTTCTTC.

This chain links TRBV14 with TRBJ1-1; possibly TRBD1 for D (6 bases). This CDR3 contains 14 residues. CDR1 and CDR2 (germline): SGHDN, FVKESK. V was clipped by 4 bases and J by 1 base, with 10 bases between them. CDR3 residues: CASSPETGNTEAFF. In DNA, the CDR3 is TGTGCCAGCAGCCCAGAGACAGGGAACACTGAAGCTTTCTTT.

The V gene is TRBV28, the J gene TRBJ2-7, with a tentative D call TRBD1 (6 bases). Germline CDR1 reads MDHEN; CDR2 reads SYDVKM. V was pared by 6 bases and J by 2 bases, with 20 bases between. This CDR3 is built from 16 residues. The DNA for the CDR3 is TGTGCCAGCAGCTCCTATACAGGGCCCAATACCTACGAGCAGTACTTC. Protein product: CASSSYTGPNTYEQYF.

The V and J genes are TRBV7-9 and TRBJ2-2; 8 nucleotides line up with TRBD2. CDR1 and CDR2 from the germline V gene are SEHNR and FQNEAQ (reference sequence). The CDR3 is made up of 16 amino acids. J gave up 0 bases and V 4 bases, and 4 bases lay outside the gene matches. CDR3 coding DNA: TGTGCCAGCAGCTCCCGGGGGGGGGCGAACACCGGGGAGCTGTTTTTT. It is translated as CASSSRGGANTGELFF.

This clone was found once. The rearrangement joins TRBV7-2 to TRBJ2-5; D is perhaps TRBD1 (6 bases). CDR1 and CDR2 from the germline V gene are SGHTA and FQGNSA. The CDR3 consists of 17 residues. The ends were cut back, 0 bases at V and 2 bases at J, with 16 bases in the middle. The CDR3: CASSLAPQGSGQETQYF. CDR3 in DNA: TGTGCCAGCAGCTTAGCCCCCCAGGGGAGCGGTCAAGAGACCCAGTACTTC.